The present T cell receptor (beta chain) was sequenced within a study of T cells in Graves' hyperthyroidism and ophthalmopathy. Overall study results and limits: Peripheral blood also featured most of the thyroid clonotypes expanded above 0.001.

The sample holds a few counts of this clonotype. What it binds is unknown. RNA transcripts gave rise to amplified TCR beta CDR3 regions. First-round RT-PCR targeting the TCR CDR3 was performed with the HTBI primer set. TCRdb reanalysed the multiplex PCR reads using MiXCR and keeps one entry per CDR3 protein. This sample has roughly 720,000 distinct CDR3 sequences, with roughly a sixth found just once. Germline CDR1 reads MRHNA; CDR2 reads SNTAGT. Trimming left V 4 bases short and J 3 bases short, with 14 bases between. The length of the CDR3 is 15 residues. This TCR derives from a middle-aged man with Graves' hyperthyroidism. V gene TRBV6-4 combines with J gene TRBJ2-3; TRBD2 might be the D (6 bases). The sequenced material came from blood. The CDR3 DNA reads as TGTGCCAGCAGTGGGGACGGGAGAGGGACAGATACGCAGTATTTT. Translating it yields CASSGDGRGTDTQYF.